This is a list of T cell receptor beta chains from one sample in a study of radiotherapy plus CTLA-4 blockade in lung cancer. Only in-frame clones appear in the TCRdb table, and some are missing; sequencing was by immunoSEQ multiplex PCR. The sample yields 55,000 to 65,000 clones, around 80% seen once. The sample in question was peripheral blood, obtained from a patient treated with radiotherapy plus ipilimumab. The receptors were gathered from a human donor with non-small cell lung cancer who had a partial response to radiotherapy plus ipilimumab. Each CDR3 is given without its conserved first and last residue. The order of the fields is J gene, V gene, CDR3 protein.

TRBJ2-7,TRBV27,ASSPQDRTYEQY
TRBJ2-2,TRBV5-1,ASSSKPGQGRANTGELF
TRBJ2-7,TRBV5-1,ASSRFGTPSRGAGGVFYEQY
TRBJ2-1,TRBV5-4,ASSLAAEGEQF
TRBJ1-3,TRBV5-1,ASSSLDRGSGNTIY
TRBJ1-1,TRBV11-2,ASSFRTGMNTEAF
TRBJ2-3,TRBV9,ASSVARGVADTQY
TRBJ2-3,TRBV7-2,ASRGHTPTDTQY
TRBJ1-1,TRBV14,ASSRLRGTEAF
TRBJ2-1,TRBV11-1,ASSYRGNFNEQF
TRBJ1-2,TRBV6-5,ASSYSTGEGGYT
TRBJ2-7,TRBV13,ASSSLGVGRDEQY
TRBJ1-4,TRBV27,ASSPYGGNEKLF
TRBJ2-1,TRBV4-1,ASSQDSQALNEQF
TRBJ1-5,TRBV5-5,ASSRQTHLQGNQPQH
TRBJ2-1,TRBV11-2,ASSPGQSPLNEQF
TRBJ1-1,TRBV11-2,ASSRGYTEAF
TRBJ2-4,TRBV7-9,ASTRSTGAGGLAKNIQY
TRBJ1-1,TRBV25-1,ASSEVAGTEAF
TRBJ1-5,TRBV7-8,ASSLHGNQPQH
TRBJ2-1,TRBV7-3,ASSSSGGAWNEQF
TRBJ2-4,TRBV19,ASSQGLNIQY
TRBJ1-4,TRBV5-1,ASSPPGQRNEKLF
TRBJ2-2,TRBV13,ASSYGLAGGPAGELF
TRBJ2-7,TRBV19,ASRGQGAWEQY
TRBJ1-1,TRBV6-1,ASSEAPDSPEAF
TRBJ2-2,TRBV7-8,ASSRTGSSTGELF
TRBJ1-1,TRBV29-1,SVVYRAAKNTEAF
TRBJ2-7,TRBV6-5,ASSYSFRGAYEQY
TRBJ2-7,TRBV6-1,ASSKEGYEQY
TRBJ1-6,TRBV14,ASSLLVQGNSPLH
TRBJ1-6,TRBV25-1,ASRAGTANSPLH
TRBJ2-1,TRBV30,AWKRGGRRNEQF
TRBJ2-2,TRBV11-2,ASSLVPGTGELF
TRBJ1-2,TRBV6-5,ASSRTGRGAGYT
TRBJ1-2,TRBV29-1,SVEERSYGYT
TRBJ2-2,TRBV2,ASNTGWSNTGELF
TRBJ2-7,TRBV6-5,ASSSGTGGLEQY
TRBJ2-3,TRBV10-3,AISESRSALADMTDTQY
TRBJ1-5,TRBV5-1,ASSSGGPNQPQH
TRBJ2-1,TRBV6-1,ATLLEPSSYNEQF
TRBJ2-1,TRBV25-1,ASKGGTSGGSYNEQF
TRBJ2-7,TRBV7-2,ASSPRRTGTLYEQY
TRBJ2-5,TRBV29-1,SARQGAGETQY
TRBJ1-5,TRBV2,ASSSIQGTNQPQH
TRBJ2-5,TRBV5-6,ASSPLGQGKETQY
TRBJ2-4,TRBV4-3,ASSPEAGGKNIQY
TRBJ1-2,TRBV5-6,ASSPGGVEYGYT
TRBJ2-1,TRBV6-5,ASSRTSGYYNEQF
TRBJ2-7,TRBV25-1,ASSEGLAGGYEQY
TRBJ2-7,TRBV4-2,ASSQDGQGTPYEQY
TRBJ2-7,TRBV5-1,ASSALGLAGSYEQY
TRBJ1-1,TRBV6-1,ASSEVPGGSAF
TRBJ2-7,TRBV5-6,ASSFLNSRYEQY
TRBJ1-2,TRBV5-1,ASTGTGIDGYT
TRBJ2-7,TRBV6-5,ASSYTGLPHYEQY
TRBJ1-1,TRBV10-2,ASSDLDRMNTEAF